This note documents a single T cell receptor (beta chain) sequence. The antigen remains undetermined. This sample is drawn from a study of cytomegalovirus exposure and HLA in healthy donors. Every donor was a healthy person donating bone marrow. Germline V gene sequence: CDR1 SGHVS, CDR2 FQNEAQ. The CDR3 runs to 15 residues. Deletions cut 3 bases from V and 2 bases from J, with 11 bases between. Primers included in the PCR were 60 Vbeta and 13 Jbeta primers. TCRdb's table, derived via immunoSEQ multiplex PCR, lists solely in-frame clones and lacks some. The data contain roughly 130,000 clones, roughly four fifths of them singletons. General study results and limits: In a later analysis, CMV-associated beta chains were mostly HLA-associated, it appeared. With later analysis, a missense DCLRE1C variant became linked to TCR beta V- and J-gene trimming.

Sequenced input: PBMCs. The TCR comes from a woman aged 50 to 65 in good health and CMV-seropositive. The chain employs TRBV7-8 and TRBJ1-5; perhaps TRBD1 as D (5 bases). DNA for the CDR3: TGTGCCAGCAGCTTTGCAACAGGAGGCAATCAGCCCCAGCATTTT. It encodes CASSFATGGNQPQHF.